This T cell receptor (beta chain) was identified in a study of cytomegalovirus exposure and HLA in healthy donors. Overall study: A later analysis reported the approximately 120 validation repertoires used the same platform as the roughly 700 first-cohort repertoires.

Libraries were prepared by immunoSEQ multiplex PCR; TCRdb keeps only in-frame clonotypes and omits some of them. The sample has about 130,000 clones, about nine tenths seen once. This CDR3 is built from 11 residues. Germline V gene lookup returns CDR1 SNHLY and CDR2 FYNNEI. Trimming removed 6 bases at V and 5 bases at J, with 7 bases between. These donors were members of the approximately 110-subject validation cohort, a group separate from the approximately 670-subject first cohort. Remarks on this clone: Antigen specificity is unknown.

Study conclusions and caveats: According to a subsequent analysis, TCR clusters identified in the first cohort showed a tendency to co-occur across the approximately 110 validation repertoires. Three chains linked to CMV were shown in vitro to be specific for CMV antigens.

The material sequenced was PBMCs. The chain uses TRBV2 and TRBJ2-5; D is uncertain. This receptor was obtained from a man aged 25 to 40 in good health and CMV-seronegative. The CDR3 is CASSPRETQYF. The CDR3, as DNA: TGTGCCAGCAGCCCCAGGGAGACCCAGTACTTC.